This is a list of T cell receptor beta chains from one sample in a study of spatial heterogeneity in lung cancer. From the 5' RACE reads, TCRdb called clonotypes with MiXCR, one entry per CDR3 protein. The sample yields about 120,000 distinct CDR3 sequences, approximately 10% seen once. This sample comprised PBMCs, obtained at follow-up. The receptors shown here come from a female donor with early-stage non-small cell lung cancer. Both conserved end residues are part of each CDR3. Each record gives: V gene, clone size, CDR3 length, J gene, D gene, CDR3 protein, CDR3 DNA. The D gene is left open where the match is weak. Rows give clone size only sometimes, using once, few, many, or a class for an expanded clone.

>TRBV4-3|many|14|TRBJ1-2|.
CASSQGQSNYGYTF
TGCGCCAGCAGCCAAGGACAGTCTAACTATGGCTACACCTTC
>TRBV7-3|.|14|TRBJ1-1|.
CASSLIHKGTEAFF
TGTGCCAGCAGCTTAATCCACAAAGGCACTGAAGCTTTCTTT
>TRBV7-9|.|15|TRBJ2-1|.
CASSQNRGSYNEQFF
TGTGCCAGCAGCCAAAACCGGGGCTCCTACAATGAGCAGTTCTTC
>TRBV28|few|13|TRBJ1-1|.
CASTPWLNTEAFF
TGTGCCAGCACCCCTTGGTTGAACACTGAAGCTTTCTTT
>TRBV5-1|.|14|TRBJ2-2|TRBD2
CASSASGSAGELFF
TGCGCCAGCAGCGCTAGCGGGAGTGCCGGGGAGCTGTTTTTT
>TRBV5-5|few|17|TRBJ2-1|.
CASSLEVETAYGNEQFF
TGTGCCAGCAGCTTGGAGGTTGAAACCGCGTACGGCAATGAGCAGTTCTTC
>TRBV6-5|.|15|TRBJ1-1|.
CASSYGGPSNTEAFF
TGTGCCAGCAGTTACGGGGGACCGTCGAACACTGAAGCTTTCTTT
>TRBV6-2/TRBV6-3|few|12|TRBJ1-5|.
CASSEGDQPQHF
TGTGCCAGCAGCGAGGGTGACCAGCCCCAGCATTTT
>TRBV27|.|13|TRBJ2-7|.
CASSWRLGYEQYF
TGTGCCAGCAGTTGGCGTCTAGGTTACGAGCAGTACTTC
>TRBV10-3|.|14|TRBJ1-1|.
CAIRGESMNTEAFF
TGTGCCATCAGGGGGGAATCTATGAACACTGAAGCTTTCTTT
>TRBV7-8|many|15|TRBJ2-1|.
CASSPPGWWYNEQFF
TGTGCCAGCAGCCCCCCGGGATGGTGGTACAATGAGCAGTTCTTC
>TRBV10-3|few|16|TRBJ2-1|TRBD2
CAITQRESGSYNEQFF
TGTGCCATCACCCAAAGGGAAAGCGGGAGTTACAATGAGCAGTTCTTC
>TRBV10-3|many|18|TRBJ2-5|.
CAISTLRAGLELEETQYF
TGTGCCATCAGTACCTTGCGGGCGGGCCTGGAATTGGAAGAGACCCAGTACTTC
>TRBV6-1|.|15|TRBJ1-3|.
CASSLIQGAGNTIYF
TGTGCCAGCAGTCTAATCCAGGGTGCCGGAAACACCATATATTTT
>TRBV29-1|many|15|TRBJ2-5|TRBD2
CSVGGLAGVLETQYF
TGCAGCGTTGGGGGACTAGCGGGAGTATTAGAGACCCAGTACTTC
>TRBV6-5|.|15|TRBJ1-2|TRBD1
CASKRTSGGAYGYTF
TGTGCCAGCAAGAGAACTTCAGGGGGCGCGTATGGCTACACCTTC
>TRBV19|few|14|TRBJ2-1|TRBD2
CASRELAGMGEQFF
TGTGCCAGTAGGGAACTAGCGGGAATGGGCGAGCAGTTCTTC
>TRBV7-9|few|13|TRBJ1-1|.
CASSLEGDTEAFF
TGTGCCAGCAGCTTAGAGGGGGACACTGAAGCTTTCTTT
>TRBV29-1|few|14|TRBJ2-1|TRBD2
CSVTGTSSHNEQFF
TGCAGCGTTACCGGGACTAGCTCCCACAATGAGCAGTTCTTC
>TRBV6-6|few|13|TRBJ2-1|.
CASAYSIYNEQFF
TGTGCCAGCGCGTACTCTATTTACAATGAGCAGTTCTTC
>TRBV30|few|11|TRBJ2-3|.
CAWSVSDTQYF
TGTGCCTGGAGTGTTTCAGATACGCAGTATTTT
>TRBV5-1|many|16|TRBJ1-1|TRBD1
CASSLSTGVWDTEAFF
TGCGCCAGCAGCTTAAGTACAGGGGTTTGGGACACTGAAGCTTTCTTT
>TRBV28|.|12|TRBJ2-7|.
CASMELNYEQYF
TGTGCCAGCATGGAGTTGAACTACGAGCAGTACTTC
>TRBV6-5|.|15|TRBJ1-3|TRBD1
CASSRDRGILNTIYF
TGTGCCAGCAGCCGGGACAGGGGAATTCTGAACACCATATATTTT
>TRBV20-1|many|16|TRBJ1-5|.
CSARPQMGKSNQPQHF
TGCAGTGCTAGGCCTCAGATGGGAAAAAGCAATCAGCCCCAGCATTTT
>TRBV27|many|16|TRBJ1-6|TRBD1
CASSSLTGASISPLHF
TGTGCCAGCAGTTCACTCACAGGGGCGAGTATTTCACCCCTCCACTTT
>TRBV7-3|.|17|TRBJ2-2|.
CASSLGQPGLITGELFF
TGTGCCAGCAGCTTAGGTCAACCGGGACTTATCACCGGGGAGCTGTTTTTT
>TRBV15|.|14|TRBJ2-7|.
CATSRDRQFYEQYF
TGTGCCACCAGCAGAGATCGGCAGTTCTACGAGCAGTACTTC
>TRBV12-3/TRBV12-4|.|18|TRBJ2-6|.
CASSSGRRWVSGANVLTF
TGTGCCAGCAGCTCCGGCAGAAGATGGGTATCTGGGGCCAACGTCCTGACTTTC
>TRBV18|.|17|TRBJ1-5|.
CASSPAADYRGNQPQHF
TGTGCCAGCTCACCTGCGGCCGACTATCGAGGCAATCAGCCCCAGCATTTT
>TRBV7-8|few|15|TRBJ2-2|TRBD1
CASSLDRVNTGELFF
TGTGCCAGCAGCTTGGACAGGGTGAACACCGGGGAGCTGTTTTTT
>TRBV5-4|few|16|TRBJ1-4|.
CASSRGRRGSGEKLFF
TGTGCCAGCAGCCGCGGACGAAGGGGTTCGGGTGAAAAACTGTTTTTT
>TRBV10-2|.|11|TRBJ2-3|.
CASSKFDTQYF
TGCGCCAGCAGTAAATTTGATACGCAGTATTTT
>TRBV7-2|.|15|TRBJ2-3|TRBD2
CASSTTLAGANTQYF
TGTGCCAGCAGCACGACACTAGCGGGAGCTAATACGCAGTATTTT
>TRBV18|.|15|TRBJ2-2|TRBD2
CASSSSGSNTGELFF
TGTGCCAGCTCATCTAGCGGGTCGAACACCGGGGAGCTGTTTTTT
>TRBV7-3|.|14|TRBJ2-5|.
CASSWGHGGETQYF
TGTGCCAGCAGCTGGGGACACGGAGGAGAGACCCAGTACTTC
>TRBV2|.|14|TRBJ1-5|.
CASSAQNSNQPQHF
TGTGCCAGCAGTGCTCAGAATAGCAATCAGCCCCAGCATTTT
>TRBV9|.|13|TRBJ1-3|.
CASSGADGNTIYF
TGTGCCAGCAGCGGGGCGGATGGAAACACCATATATTTT
>TRBV30|many|12|TRBJ2-3|.
CAWRTPPDTQYF
TGTGCCTGGAGGACCCCCCCAGATACGCAGTATTTT
>TRBV28|.|14|TRBJ2-4|.
CASSLPSPGHIQYF
TGTGCCAGCAGTTTACCGTCCCCTGGGCACATTCAGTACTTC
>TRBV6-5|.|13|TRBJ1-3|TRBD1
CASSQGQGNTIYF
TGTGCCAGCAGCCAGGGACAGGGAAACACCATATATTTT
>TRBV11-2|.|18|TRBJ2-5|TRBD2
CASSHGLAGRPARETQYF
TGTGCCAGCAGCCACGGACTAGCGGGAAGGCCAGCAAGAGAGACCCAGTACTTC
>TRBV6-1|few|14|TRBJ2-7|TRBD2
CASTKREPPYEQYF
TGTGCCAGTACTAAGCGGGAGCCCCCCTACGAGCAGTACTTC
>TRBV27|few|12|TRBJ2-1|.
CASSQWMNEQFF
TGTGCCAGCAGTCAGTGGATGAATGAGCAGTTCTTC
>TRBV28|many|13|TRBJ2-5|TRBD1
CASSSGQGGTQYF
TGTGCCAGCAGTTCCGGACAGGGAGGGACCCAGTACTTC
>TRBV19|many|15|TRBJ2-5|.
CASSAYQGSQETQYF
TGTGCCAGTAGTGCCTATCAGGGGTCCCAAGAGACCCAGTACTTC
>TRBV5-6|few|16|TRBJ1-5|.
CASSLVVIKGNQPQHF
TGTGCCAGCAGCTTGGTGGTGATCAAGGGCAATCAGCCCCAGCATTTT
>TRBV6-1|.|14|TRBJ1-1|TRBD1
CASRSKGGRTEAFF
TGTGCCAGCAGATCAAAAGGGGGCAGAACTGAAGCTTTCTTT
>TRBV19|.|16|TRBJ2-2|TRBD2
CASKGTSGTNTGELFF
TGTGCCAGTAAGGGGACTAGCGGAACGAACACCGGGGAGCTGTTTTTT
>TRBV28|once|12|TRBJ2-1|.
CASSAARNEQFF
TGTGCCAGCAGTGCGGCTCGTAATGAGCAGTTCTTC
>TRBV10-3|few|17|TRBJ1-5|.
CAISAQFRASSRQPQHF
TGTGCCATCAGTGCCCAGTTCAGGGCCTCATCCCGGCAGCCCCAGCATTTT
>TRBV20-1|many|16|TRBJ2-1|TRBD2
CSARSTTSGPYNEQFF
TGCAGTGCTAGGAGTACGACTAGCGGACCATACAATGAGCAGTTCTTC
>TRBV7-2|few|15|TRBJ2-2|TRBD1
CASSLGTGDTGELFF
TGTGCCAGCAGCTTAGGGACAGGAGACACCGGGGAGCTGTTTTTT
>TRBV7-2|few|13|TRBJ1-5|.
CASSRGLSEPQHF
TGTGCCAGCAGCCGAGGACTGTCCGAACCCCAGCATTTT
>TRBV20-1|.|15|TRBJ2-2|.
CSARDGRRAAGELFF
TGCAGTGCTAGAGATGGTAGGAGGGCAGCAGGGGAGCTGTTTTTT
>TRBV3-1|few|17|TRBJ1-1|.
CASSQQLAAGRNTEAFF
TGTGCCAGCAGCCAACAGTTAGCCGCGGGAAGGAACACTGAAGCTTTCTTT
>TRBV6-2/TRBV6-3|few|19|TRBJ2-5|.
CASSYEIRAINRREETQYF
TGTGCCAGCAGTTACGAAATCAGGGCCATCAACCGCAGAGAAGAGACCCAGTACTTC
>TRBV20-1|.|15|TRBJ2-3|TRBD2
CSARDVAGGADTQYF
TGCAGTGCTAGAGATGTAGCGGGTGGCGCAGATACGCAGTATTTT
>TRBV20-1|.|15|TRBJ2-1|TRBD2
CSARGGLAGYNEQFF
TGCAGTGCTAGGGGGGGACTAGCGGGCTACAATGAGCAGTTCTTC